The entry below gives a single T cell receptor (beta chain) sequence along with its context. Its antigen is not known. Measured with immunoSEQ multiplex PCR; TCRdb has only the in-frame clones, and not every one. The sample lists 150,000 to 200,000 clones; roughly 86% were seen once. This record comes from a study of cytomegalovirus exposure and HLA in healthy donors. Overall study results and limits: Associated with cytomegalovirus, according to the listing, were some 150 TCR beta chains. Through in vitro validation, three CMV-associated chains were shown to be specific for CMV antigens.

The germline CDR1 and CDR2 sequences are SNHLY and FYNNEI. This CDR3 comprises 14 residues. The germline V and J ends were trimmed by 5 bases and 6 bases, with 15 bases remaining between them. This clonotype was sampled from a man aged 25-45 years in good health and CMV-seropositive. V usage is TRBV2 and J usage is TRBJ2-3; possibly TRBD1 or TRBD2 for D (5 bases each). Sequencing was performed on PBMCs. This CDR3 reads CASSPSGAIDTQYF. DNA for the CDR3: TGTGCCAGCAGTCCTTCCGGGGCGATTGATACGCAGTATTTT.